A selection of T cell receptor beta chains follows, all from one sample in a study of human T cells and chemical hapten exposure. One entry per CDR3 protein results from TCRdb running MiXCR on the RACE reads. The repertoire holds about 340,000 distinct CDR3 sequences, with under 9% as singletons. The sequencing used whole blood, collected in connection with sensitization to the hapten diphenylcyclopropenone (DPC). The receptors shown here come from a young woman with alopecia areata. Some clones in this sample may be carry-over from other donors' samples. CDR3s include the opening cysteine and the closing phenylalanine or tryptophan. The D gene is left open where the match is weak. Some rows have no size entry. The others give once, few or many, or a class for an expanded clone.

j_call | v_call | clone_size | d_call | cdr3_nt | cdr3_aa
TRBJ1-1 | TRBV6-6 | - | - | TGTGCCACCCTGAGGACTGGGGGTGAAGCTTTCTTT | CATLRTGGEAFF
TRBJ1-5 | TRBV10-3 | - | - | TGTGCCACCGACAGAGGCGGAGAGCCCCAGCATTTT | CATDRGGEPQHF
TRBJ1-1 | TRBV7-2 | few | TRBD1 | TGTGCCAGCAGCCAGGCAGGGGGCAGGGACACTGAAGCTTTCTTT | CASSQAGGRDTEAFF
TRBJ2-3 | TRBV6-4 | - | - | TGTGCCAGCAGTCCCTCTGCGGGGAGAGGCACAGATACGCAGTATTTT | CASSPSAGRGTDTQYF
TRBJ2-1 | TRBV28 | - | - | TGTGCCAGCAGTTCCCCCCGACAGCTGCAGTTCTTC | CASSSPRQLQFF
TRBJ1-2 | TRBV6-5 | few | - | TGTGCCAGCAGTTCCTTCCGGGACGGGGGAGACGGCTACACCTTC | CASSSFRDGGDGYTF
TRBJ1-2 | TRBV6-2/TRBV6-3 | few | - | TGTGCCAGCAGTTACAGCCAGTCCACTAACTATGGCTACACCTTC | CASSYSQSTNYGYTF
TRBJ1-1 | TRBV7-3 | many | TRBD1 | TGTGCCAGCAGCCTACAGGGGTTGAACACTGAAGCTTTCTTT | CASSLQGLNTEAFF
TRBJ1-5 | TRBV28 | - | TRBD1 | TGTGCCAGCAGTTCCCCATTGACAGGGTTTGGTCAGCCCCAGCATTTT | CASSSPLTGFGQPQHF
TRBJ2-2 | TRBV20-1 | - | TRBD2 | TGCAGTGCCACGAGCGGGGGGAAAAACACCGGGGAGCTGTTTTTT | CSATSGGKNTGELFF
TRBJ2-7 | TRBV27 | many | - | TGTGCCAGCAGTTTACTGGGGCACGAGCAGTACTTC | CASSLLGHEQYF
TRBJ1-6 | TRBV3-1 | few | - | TGTGCCAGCAGCCCCGAGGCGGGTCCCGGAAATTCACCCCTCCACTTT | CASSPEAGPGNSPLHF
TRBJ1-1 | TRBV12-5 | - | - | TGTGCTAGTGGCCCGGGACAATACACTGAAGCTTTCTTT | CASGPGQYTEAFF
TRBJ1-4 | TRBV12-3/TRBV12-4 | many | - | TGTGCCAGCAGTTCGAACGGGGAAAAACTGTTTTTT | CASSSNGEKLFF
TRBJ2-2 | TRBV28 | many | TRBD1 | TGTGCCAGCGGATGGGACGGGACAGGGAATCTTCGGATAGCGAACACCGGGGAGCTGTTTTTT | CASGWDGTGNLRIANTGELFF
TRBJ2-7 | TRBV28 | many | - | TGTGCCAGCAGTTTATTGTCAGGGAGCTCCTACGAGCAGTACTTC | CASSLLSGSSYEQYF
TRBJ1-6 | TRBV7-9 | few | TRBD1 | TGTGCCAGCAGCTCGCGGACAGGGCAAAGCTCCTATAATTCACCCCTCCACTTT | CASSSRTGQSSYNSPLHF
TRBJ2-5 | TRBV6-5 | few | TRBD1 | TGTGCCAGCAGTTACTCCGACAGGGGGCTCGGGGGAGAGACCCAGTACTTC | CASSYSDRGLGGETQYF
TRBJ2-2 | TRBV7-3 | - | - | TGTGCCAGCAGCTTAGAAGAGCAAACACTCACCGACACCGGGGAGCTGTTTTTT | CASSLEEQTLTDTGELFF
TRBJ1-1 | TRBV5-6 | - | - | TGTGCCAGCAGCTTGGATTTAGGCAGCCCGAACACTGAAGCTTTCTTT | CASSLDLGSPNTEAFF
TRBJ1-1 | TRBV7-9 | - | - | TGTGCCAGCTTAGCTCAAGACACTGAAGCTTTCTTT | CASLAQDTEAFF
TRBJ1-4 | TRBV20-1 | - | - | TGCAGTGCTAGAGGGGGCAGATGGGAAAAACTGTTTTTT | CSARGGRWEKLFF
TRBJ2-7 | TRBV10-3 | many | TRBD1 | TGTGCCATCAGTGAGTCCCGAACAGGGGGCCCACACGAGCAGTACTTC | CAISESRTGGPHEQYF
TRBJ1-3 | TRBV28 | - | TRBD1 | TGTGCCAGCAGTTTTCCCGGGACAGGGTTTTCTGGAAACACCATATATTTT | CASSFPGTGFSGNTIYF
TRBJ2-7 | TRBV10-3 | many | - | TGTGCCATCAGTGAGGACTCACGAGACCGCGAGCAGTACTTC | CAISEDSRDREQYF
TRBJ1-5 | TRBV4-3 | - | - | TGCGCCAGCAGCCAAGGGCTTAACAGGAATCAGCCCCAGCATTTT | CASSQGLNRNQPQHF
TRBJ1-1 | TRBV12-3/TRBV12-4 | - | - | TGTGCCAGCAGTTTTGGGTGGTTCCAAGGTTTGAACATGAACACTGAAGCTTTCTTT | CASSFGWFQGLNMNTEAFF
TRBJ2-5 | TRBV7-2 | few | - | TGTGCCAGCAGCCCGGCGGGAATCCAAGAGACCCAGTACTTC | CASSPAGIQETQYF
TRBJ1-2 | TRBV6-1 | - | - | TGTGCCAGCAGTGAAGTTCCTTTCGCCTATGGCTACACCTTC | CASSEVPFAYGYTF
TRBJ2-5 | TRBV9 | few | TRBD1 | TGTGCCAGCAGCTACCGGGACAGGGGTATCGTAGAGACCCAGTACTTC | CASSYRDRGIVETQYF
TRBJ1-4 | TRBV7-3 | - | - | TGTGCCAGCAGCTTTGCAGGGTACGAAAAACTGTTTTTT | CASSFAGYEKLFF
TRBJ2-2 | TRBV6-1 | - | TRBD1 | TGTGCCAGCATCACTTCGACAGGGGCGGGTACCTCGAACACCGGGGAGCTGTTTTTT | CASITSTGAGTSNTGELFF
TRBJ1-2 | TRBV5-5 | - | TRBD1 | TGTGCCAGCAGCTTGGGGACGGGACAGAACTATGGCTACACCTTC | CASSLGTGQNYGYTF
TRBJ1-1 | TRBV10-3 | few | TRBD1 | TGTGCCATCAGTGAGCGACTACAGGGGACTGAAGCTTTCTTT | CAISERLQGTEAFF
TRBJ2-7 | TRBV15 | few | - | TGTGCCACCAGCAGAGCTCGGGACGCAGGCGACGAGCAGTACTTC | CATSRARDAGDEQYF
TRBJ2-1 | TRBV6-2/TRBV6-3 | many | - | TGTGCCAGCAGTCAACAGGGTACTGAGCAGTTCTTC | CASSQQGTEQFF
TRBJ2-5 | TRBV7-2 | few | - | TGTGCCAGCAGCTTAGATTCCGGGGGGCGGGGAGAGACCCAGTACTTC | CASSLDSGGRGETQYF
TRBJ2-7 | TRBV6-5 | - | - | TGTGCCAGCAGCTCCGGGACACTCCTCTACGAGCAGTACTTC | CASSSGTLLYEQYF
TRBJ1-1 | TRBV19 | few | TRBD1 | TGTGCCAGTAGTTCACAGGGGGCTCCTAGCACTGAAGCTTTCTTT | CASSSQGAPSTEAFF
TRBJ1-1 | TRBV24-1 | - | - | TGTGCCGCCCGGGACGGTCAACCTGAAGCTTTCTTT | CAARDGQPEAFF
TRBJ2-1 | TRBV3-1 | - | - | TGTGCCAGCAGCCAGACAAATGAGTGGCAGTTCTTC | CASSQTNEWQFF
TRBJ1-5 | TRBV6-5 | few | TRBD1 | TGTGCCAGCAGTAGGGGGACAGGGGGCCGGAATCAGCCCCAGCATTTT | CASSRGTGGRNQPQHF
TRBJ2-1 | TRBV7-9 | many | TRBD2 | TGTGCCAGCAGTCGTAGCGGGGAAGTTGAGCAGTTCTTC | CASSRSGEVEQFF
TRBJ2-5 | TRBV7-9 | - | - | TGTGCCAGCAGCCCTCAGGGTCCAAGAGAGACCCAGTACTTC | CASSPQGPRETQYF
TRBJ2-1 | TRBV2 | few | - | TGTGCCAGCGGGCTATCGGATCAGTTCTTC | CASGLSDQFF
TRBJ1-4 | TRBV6-7 | many | TRBD1 | TGTGCCAGCAGTTTCACTCCGGGACAGGGGAGGCAAAAACTGTTTTTT | CASSFTPGQGRQKLFF
TRBJ1-4 | TRBV5-1 | - | TRBD1 | TGCGCCAGCAGCTCCTCTTGGGACAGAGGCGAAAAACTGTTTTTT | CASSSSWDRGEKLFF
TRBJ2-7 | TRBV7-6 | few | TRBD2 | TGTGCCAGCAGCCAAAACTCGGGAGGCATCCAGTACTTC | CASSQNSGGIQYF
TRBJ2-4 | TRBV6-6 | - | - | TGTGCCAGCAGCCCTGGCACTAGTCAAAACATTCAGTACTTC | CASSPGTSQNIQYF
TRBJ2-5 | TRBV6-1 | many | TRBD2 | TGTGCCAGCAGTGAAAGACTAGCGGCCCAAGAGACCCAGTACTTC | CASSERLAAQETQYF
TRBJ1-1 | TRBV24-1 | many | TRBD1 | TGTGCCACCAGACCGGGACAGGGGGCAACTGAAGCTTTCTTT | CATRPGQGATEAFF
TRBJ1-5 | TRBV20-1 | - | - | TGCAGTGCTAGGGGGGGGACTGATAGCAATCAGCCCCAGCATTTT | CSARGGTDSNQPQHF
TRBJ2-5 | TRBV6-5 | many | TRBD2 | TGTGCCAGCAGACTTCGGGGGGGCTTGGAGACCCAGTACTTC | CASRLRGGLETQYF